Listed here are 18 T cell receptor beta chains from one sample, sequenced in a study of cytomegalovirus exposure and HLA in healthy donors. Assay: immunoSEQ multiplex PCR; the TCRdb copy retains only in-frame clones and omits some. The data show roughly 110,000 clones, about 88% seen once. Source material: PBMCs. The receptor set was obtained from a woman younger than 30 in good health and CMV-seropositive.

The genes are TRBV28 and TRBJ1-2; D is unclear. Germline CDR1 and CDR2: MDHEN and SYDVKM. This CDR3 contains 11 residues. Trimming cost V 4 bases and J 8 bases, with 8 bases left between them. CDR3 sequence (DNA): TGTGCCAGCAGTTGGGGAGCCGGCTACACCTTC. Its protein product is CASSWGAGYTF.

CDR3 sequence reads: CATSRGADLSGNTIYF. In DNA form, the CDR3 reads TGTGCCACCAGCAGAGGGGCAGACCTCTCTGGAAACACCATATATTTT. The J gene is TRBJ1-3, the V gene TRBV15, with D hard to call. The CDR3 covers 16 residues. The germline V gene encodes CDR1 LNHNV and CDR2 YYDKDF (reference sequence). V was shortened by 1 base and J by 0 bases, with 10 bases between the two germline ends.

The chain employs TRBV11-2 and TRBJ2-1; D remains unclear. There are 13 residues in the CDR3. The V end lost 5 bases, the J end lost 1 base, and 6 bases lay between the germline ends. CDR1 and CDR2 (germline): SGHAT, FQNNGV. CDR3: CASSRSSYNEQFF. The CDR3 DNA reads TGTGCCAGCAGCCGCAGTTCCTACAATGAGCAGTTCTTC.

This chain connects TRBV7-2 to TRBJ2-7; TRBD1 matches 8 bases. Germline CDR1 and CDR2: SGHTA and FQGNSA. CDR3 size: 14 residues. V lost 5 bases, J lost 5 bases, and 8 bases stayed unmatched. The CDR3 sequence: CASSRTGSWNEQYF. The CDR3 coding sequence is TGTGCCAGCAGCCGGACAGGGTCCTGGAACGAGCAGTACTTC.

The V call is TRBV16, the J call TRBJ1-2, with D maybe TRBD1 (6 bases). Trimming removed 6 bases from V and 4 bases from J, with 15 bases in between. The CDR3 runs to 14 residues. Germline V gives CDR1 KGHSY, CDR2 FQNENV. The CDR3 region is CASSPNQGIYGYTF. The DNA for the CDR3 is TGTGCCAGCAGTCCAAATCAGGGGATCTATGGCTACACCTTC.

The chain couples TRBV5-1 to TRBJ1-2; 10 bases match TRBD1. CDR3 size: 14 residues. V shed 4 bases, J shed 2 bases, and the junction held 2 bases outside the gene matches. Germline V gene data show CDR1 as SGHRS and CDR2 as YFSETQ. The CDR3 sequence is CASSPGQGNYGYTF. The CDR3 DNA is TGCGCCAGCAGCCCGGGACAGGGGAACTATGGCTACACCTTC.

The rearrangement joins TRBV10-2 to TRBJ2-1, with 8 bases identical to TRBD2. Germline V gene data show CDR1 as WSHSY and CDR2 as SAAADI. The CDR3 runs 14 residues. With 10 bases clipped from V and 7 bases from J, the junction kept 12 bases outside the gene matches. The CDR3 region has the DNA TGCGCCACCACCAGCGGGGGCCCTAGTAATGAGCAGTTCTTC. Protein sequence: CATTSGGPSNEQFF.

This rearrangement joins TRBV6-1 to TRBJ1-2; D is ambiguous. V was clipped by 2 bases and J by 4 bases, with 8 bases between them. The CDR3 is 13 amino acids. The germline V gene has CDR1 MNHNS and CDR2 SASEGT. For the CDR3, the DNA is TGTGCCAGCAGTGAATTGGGGAGCTATGGCTACACCTTC. It encodes CASSELGSYGYTF.

The chain recombines TRBV19 with TRBJ2-1, with D tentatively TRBD2 (6 bases). V lost 9 bases and J 9 bases, leaving 21 bases between the germline ends. CDR1 is LNHDA, CDR2 SQIVND, per germline (reference sequence). CDR3 length equals 14 residues. In DNA form, the CDR3 reads TGTGCCAGCCCTAGACGGTTACAAGCGGGTGAGCAGTTCTTC. It translates to CASPRRLQAGEQFF.

This chain connects TRBV6-5 to TRBJ1-6; 9 bases match TRBD1. This CDR3 has 15 amino acids. Looked up from germline, CDR1 is MNHEY and CDR2 is SVGAGI. V lost 7 bases to trimming and J lost 8 bases; unmatched junction nucleotides: 9. CDR3 DNA: TGTGCCAGCACCCAGGGGGGACAGGGTTATTCACCCCTCCACTTT. Protein: CASTQGGQGYSPLHF.

The chain recombines TRBV6-1 with TRBJ1-6; unclear D gene. The germline V gene has CDR1 MNHNS and CDR2 SASEGT. The CDR3 contains 14 residues. With 7 bases removed from V and 9 bases from J, the gap between germline ends came to 16 bases. CDR3 in amino acids: CASKEPPGRSPLHF. CDR3 coding DNA: TGTGCCAGCAAAGAGCCTCCAGGCCGTTCACCCCTCCACTTT.

The V call is TRBV6-1, the J call TRBJ1-1, with 8 bases lining up with TRBD1. Germline CDR1 MNHNS, CDR2 SASEGT. The J segment lost 4 bases and the V segment lost 5 bases, leaving 6 bases of the junction unmatched. This CDR3 spans 14 amino acids. The CDR3 nucleotides read TGTGCCAGCAGTACCGACAGGGGTTTCACTGAAGCTTTCTTT. Translating it yields CASSTDRGFTEAFF.

V is TRBV19 and J is TRBJ1-2; D uncertain. This CDR3 spans 13 amino acids. Germline lookup yields CDR1 LNHDA and CDR2 SQIVND (reference sequence). V lost 6 bases to trimming and J lost 8 bases, with 16 bases between them. The CDR3 protein is CASSAEGGRGYTF. CDR3 DNA: TGTGCCAGTAGCGCCGAGGGTGGGAGGGGCTACACCTTC.

The rearrangement joins TRBV11-2 to TRBJ1-3; D remains unclear. The V gene's germline CDR1 is SGHAT and CDR2 FQNNGV. The CDR3 has 15 amino acids. The V gene lost 0 bases and the J gene lost 5 bases, with 11 bases spanning the gap. CDR3 amino acids: CASSLDRHGRNTIYF. The CDR3 region has the DNA TGTGCCAGCAGCTTAGACAGGCACGGGAGAAACACCATATATTTT. Full variable domain (missing parts from reference TRBV11-2 and TRBJ1-3): EAGVAQSPRYKIIEKRQSVAFWCNPISGHATLYWYQQILGQGPKLLIQFQNNGVVDDSQLPKDRFSAERLKGVDSTLKIQPAKLEDSAVYLCASSLDRHGRNTIYFGEGSWLTVV.

CDR3: CASSLQEASGSQFF. The CDR3 DNA reads TGTGCCAGCAGCTTACAGGAAGCTTCGGGGTCGCAGTTCTTC. V is TRBV11-2 and J is TRBJ2-1; TRBD2 is a possible D gene (5 bases). The CDR3 has 14 residues. Germline assignment: CDR1 SGHAT and CDR2 FQNNGV. The V end was cut by 2 bases, the J end by 12 bases, with 17 bases between.

V gene TRBV5-8 combines with J gene TRBJ1-1, with a tentative D call TRBD1 (5 bases). This CDR3 spans 15 amino acids. The V and J ends lost 4 bases and 3 bases respectively, with 16 bases between them. Germline V gene sequence: CDR1 SGHTS, CDR2 YDEGEE. The CDR3 region is CASSLYRGVDTEAFF. DNA for the CDR3: TGTGCCAGCAGCCTGTATCGGGGGGTCGACACTGAAGCTTTCTTT.

The rearrangement uses TRBV18 and TRBJ2-4; 8 nucleotides align to TRBD2. The CDR3 length is 18 residues. V shed 1 base and J 3 bases; nucleotides not matched to a gene: 11. Germline CDR1 and CDR2: KGHSH and LQKENI. The CDR3: CASSPLISERGNKNIQYF. As DNA, the CDR3 is TGTGCCAGCTCACCACTTATCAGCGAGCGGGGGAACAAAAACATTCAGTACTTC.

The genes are TRBV12-2 and TRBJ1-1; the table's TRBD1 call for D was not verified on the DNA. TRBV12-2 is listed as a pseudogene. The CDR3 extends over 16 amino acids. The CDR3 nucleotides are TGTGCAAGTCGCTTAGAAATCGGGACAGTGGGCGCTGAAGCTTTCTTT. Translation gives CASRLEIGTVGAEAFF.